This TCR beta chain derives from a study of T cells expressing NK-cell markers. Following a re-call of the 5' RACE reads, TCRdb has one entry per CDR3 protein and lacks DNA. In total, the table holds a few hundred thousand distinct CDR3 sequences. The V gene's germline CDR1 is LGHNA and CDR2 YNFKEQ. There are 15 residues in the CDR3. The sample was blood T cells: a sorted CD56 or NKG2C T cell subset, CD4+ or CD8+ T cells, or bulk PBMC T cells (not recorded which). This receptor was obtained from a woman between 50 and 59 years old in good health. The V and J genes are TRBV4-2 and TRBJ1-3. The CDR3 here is CASSQEISSGNTIYF.